This T cell receptor beta chain was found in a study of blood T cell repertoires in COVID-19. Study summary: Collection of acute and convalescent COVID-19 samples took place in the United States, Italy and Spain. The cDNA or gDNA used as material had been derived from T cells, B-cell-depleted T cells, or PBMCs.

While infection was still active, Seattle patients were enrolled and then followed longitudinally. In the original workflow: Counts of nucleated cells, estimated from reference gene primer amplification, were obtained. Only in-frame clones appear in the TCRdb table, and some are missing; sequencing was by immunoSEQ multiplex PCR. The DNA was the basis for D and trimming; V, J and clone size are from that table. The repertoire holds about 300,000 clones, with approximately 84% as singletons. This TCR came from a human donor with COVID-19, enrolled during active disease. The donor label of this sample is uncertain. Sequenced material: peripheral blood.

CDR3 loop: CASREADTQYF. In DNA form, the CDR3 reads TGTGCCAGTAGGGAGGCAGATACGCAGTATTTT. The rearrangement links TRBV19 to TRBJ2-3, with D perhaps matching TRBD2 (5 bases). Germline-derived CDR1 and CDR2 are LNHDA and SQIVND (reference sequence). The CDR3 contains 11 residues. Between the trimmed V and J ends, which lost 6 bases and 4 bases, there was a span of 5 bases. Using reference TRBV19 and TRBJ2-3 for the parts outside the CDR3, the full variable domain is DGGITQSPKYLFRKEGQNVTLSCEQNLNHDAMYWYRQDPGQGLRLIYYSQIVNDFQKGDIAEGYSVSREKKESFPLTVTSAQKNPTAFYLCASREADTQYFGPGTRLTVL.